What follows are 10 T cell receptor beta chains derived from one specimen sequenced in a study of technical replicates of blood from a handful of donors. Here immunoSEQ multiplex PCR was the method, and the copy in TCRdb shows in-frame clones only, minus some. The sample gives roughly 79,000 clones, around 96% of which show up once; approximately 0.4% is in the top ten. The source material was T cells isolated from PBMCs. The receptor source for this set is a human donor in good health.

The rearrangement joins TRBV7-7 to TRBJ2-3, with 8 nucleotides matching TRBD2. The trim removed 4 bases at V and 3 bases at J, leaving 0 bases unmatched. CDR1 and CDR2 from the germline V gene are SSHAT and FNYEAQ (reference sequence). This CDR3 has 13 amino acids. The CDR3 bases are TGTGCCAGCAGCTCGGGGGGGACAGATACGCAGTATTTT. Amino acid sequence: CASSSGGTDTQYF.

The chain couples TRBV9 to TRBJ2-3; no reliable D call. The germline V gene encodes CDR1 SGDLS and CDR2 YYNGEE. This CDR3 has 14 amino acids. Trimming removed 3 bases at V and 8 bases at J, with 16 bases between. The CDR3 loop reads CASSAGDSFGTQYF. In DNA, the CDR3 is TGTGCCAGCAGCGCCGGAGACTCCTTTGGTACGCAGTATTTT.

This sequence joins TRBV19 and TRBJ2-1, with a possible D match to TRBD2 (6 bases). The CDR3 runs to 15 residues. Germline V gives CDR1 LNHDA, CDR2 SQIVND (reference sequence). V was cut by 3 bases and J by 1 base, with 10 bases left in between. The CDR3 sequence: CASSISEGSYNEQFF. DNA of the CDR3: TGTGCCAGTAGTATCTCGGAGGGGTCCTACAATGAGCAGTTCTTC.

V gene TRBV5-3 combines with J gene TRBJ2-5; D may be TRBD1 (6 bases). TRBV5-3 is designated an ORF whose function remains uncertain. This CDR3 is built from 15 residues. The ends were cut back, 4 bases at V and 5 bases at J, with 18 bases in the middle. Here the CDR3 DNA reads TGTGCCAGAAGCGAAAAGAAACAGGGTCGGGAGACCCAGTACTTC. It is translated as CARSEKKQGRETQYF.

The V call is TRBV29-1, the J call TRBJ2-1, with TRBD1 identical over 8 bases. Germline CDR1 and CDR2: SQVTM and ANQGSEA. This CDR3 comprises 17 residues. Germline trimming cut 0 bases from V and 9 bases from J; bases unmatched to any gene: 16. The CDR3: CSVEELLRDRGTGEQFF. CDR3 DNA sequence: TGCAGCGTTGAAGAACTGTTAAGAGACAGGGGTACTGGTGAGCAGTTCTTC.

The rearrangement links TRBV6-5 to TRBJ1-1, with D possibly being TRBD1 (5 bases). Trimming took 0 bases from V and 3 from J, leaving 11 bases between them. Looked up from germline, CDR1 is MNHEY and CDR2 is SVGAGI. The CDR3 is made up of 15 amino acids. In DNA, the CDR3 is TGTGCCAGCAGTTACTCATGGGGAGGGGACACTGAAGCTTTCTTT. Protein sequence: CASSYSWGGDTEAFF.

The V and J genes are TRBV18 and TRBJ1-2; D is ambiguous. Germline assignment: CDR1 KGHSH and CDR2 LQKENI. With 4 bases removed from V and 5 bases from J, the gap between germline ends came to 14 bases. This CDR3 is built from 14 residues. The CDR3 is CASSRGEQLYGYTF. CDR3 nucleotide sequence: TGTGCCAGCTCACGCGGGGAGCAGTTATATGGCTACACCTTC.

The chain employs TRBV6-6 and TRBJ1-2, with D possibly being TRBD1 (6 bases). Germline values: CDR1 MNHNY, CDR2 SVGAGI (reference sequence). This CDR3 contains 14 residues. The V end was cut by 0 bases, the J end by 2 bases, with 7 bases between. CDR3 DNA sequence: TGTGCCAGCAGTTACTCGCAGGGGAACTATGGCTACACCTTC. Its protein product is CASSYSQGNYGYTF.

The V call is TRBV6-5, the J call TRBJ1-3; D is ambiguous. Trimming left V 6 bases short and J 1 base short, with 13 bases between. Germline V gene lookup returns CDR1 MNHEY and CDR2 SVGAGI. The CDR3 consists of 15 residues. CDR3 DNA: TGTGCCAGCAGGCGGGAATCGCTATCTGGAAACACCATATATTTT. Translation gives CASRRESLSGNTIYF.

The chain carries TRBV30 and TRBJ2-7, with unresolved D. Trimming removed 3 bases at V and 3 bases at J, with 6 bases between. Germline CDR1 reads GTSNPN; CDR2 reads SVGIG (reference sequence). This CDR3 is built from 11 residues. The CDR3 DNA sequence: TGTGCCTGGAGCCTCAGCTACGAGCAGTACTTC. Encoded protein: CAWSLSYEQYF. Together with reference TRBV30 and TRBJ2-7, the CDR3 gives the full variable domain: SQTIHQWPATLVQPVGSPLSLECTVEGTSNPNLYWYRQAAGRGLQLLFYSVGIGQISSEVPQNLSASRPQDRQFILSSKKLLLSDSGFYLCAWSLSYEQYFGPGTRLTVT.